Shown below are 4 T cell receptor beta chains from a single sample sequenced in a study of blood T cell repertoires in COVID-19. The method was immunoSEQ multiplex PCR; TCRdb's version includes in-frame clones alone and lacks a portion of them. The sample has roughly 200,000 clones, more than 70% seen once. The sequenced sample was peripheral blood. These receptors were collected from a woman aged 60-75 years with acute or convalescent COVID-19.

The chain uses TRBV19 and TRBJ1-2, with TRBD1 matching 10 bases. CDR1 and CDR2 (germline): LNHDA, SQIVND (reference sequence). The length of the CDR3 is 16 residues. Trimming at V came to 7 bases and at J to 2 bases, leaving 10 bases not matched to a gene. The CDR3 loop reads CASTSLRDRGNYGYTF. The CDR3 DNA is TGTGCCAGTACCTCCCTCCGGGACAGGGGAAACTATGGCTACACCTTC.

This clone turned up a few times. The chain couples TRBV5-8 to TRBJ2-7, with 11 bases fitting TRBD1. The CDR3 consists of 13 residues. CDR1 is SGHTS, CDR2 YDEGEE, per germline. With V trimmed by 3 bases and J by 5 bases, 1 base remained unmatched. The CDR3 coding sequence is TGTGCCAGCAGCTGGACAGGGGGCAACGAGCAGTACTTC. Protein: CASSWTGGNEQYF.

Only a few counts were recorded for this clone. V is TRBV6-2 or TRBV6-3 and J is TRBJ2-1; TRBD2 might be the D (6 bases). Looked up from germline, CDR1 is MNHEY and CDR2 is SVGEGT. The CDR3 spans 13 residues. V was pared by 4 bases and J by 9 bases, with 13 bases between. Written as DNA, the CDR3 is TGTGCCAGCAGTTCGACTAGTTTCGCTGAGCAGTTCTTC. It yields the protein CASSSTSFAEQFF.

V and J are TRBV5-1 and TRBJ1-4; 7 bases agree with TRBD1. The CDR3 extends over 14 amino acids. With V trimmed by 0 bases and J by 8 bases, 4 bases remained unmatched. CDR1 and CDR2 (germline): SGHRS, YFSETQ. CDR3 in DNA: TGCGCCAGCAGCTTGGGGCAGGGGGAGGAAAAACTGTTTTTT. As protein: CASSLGQGEEKLFF.